This section outlines one T cell receptor (beta chain) sequence together with its context. The target antigen is unknown. CDR1 is MNHEY, CDR2 SMNVEV, per germline (reference sequence). V lost 9 bases, J lost 1 base, and 18 bases lay in between. This CDR3 contains 15 residues. With 60 Vbeta and 13 Jbeta primers, the PCR was carried out. Clones were sequenced by immunoSEQ multiplex PCR, and TCRdb holds only the in-frame ones, with some missing. The table records about 130,000 clones, approximately 70% of them present only once. The sample originates from a study of cytomegalovirus exposure and HLA in healthy donors. Study-wide findings and caveats: Analyses of presence/absence relied on an assumption of roughly uniform sequencing depth across donors. DRB1 had the most TCR associations and HLA-C the fewest, a later analysis found, with rates varying by HLA locus. Immune exposure was documented only through CMV serostatus. Within an earlier analysis, most TCR beta V segments proved productive either about 87% or about 30% of the time.

This receptor was taken from a woman aged 55-70 years in good health and CMV-seropositive. Sequencing input: PBMCs. The chain combines TRBV27 with TRBJ1-2, with D perhaps matching TRBD1 (5 bases). The CDR3 DNA follows: TGTGCCAGTGCCTTCGAAGGGGCATTTAACTATGGCTACACCTTC. As protein: CASAFEGAFNYGYTF.